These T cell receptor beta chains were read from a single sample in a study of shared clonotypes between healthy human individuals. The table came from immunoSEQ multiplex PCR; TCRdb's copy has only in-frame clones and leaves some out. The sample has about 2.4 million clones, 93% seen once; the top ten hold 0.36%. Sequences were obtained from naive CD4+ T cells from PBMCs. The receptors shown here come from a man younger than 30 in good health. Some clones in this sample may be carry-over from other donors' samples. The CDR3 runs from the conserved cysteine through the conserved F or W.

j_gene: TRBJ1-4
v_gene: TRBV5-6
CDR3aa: CASSLGLGATNEKLFF

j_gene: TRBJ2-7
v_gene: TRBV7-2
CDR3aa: CASSLRTAEQYF

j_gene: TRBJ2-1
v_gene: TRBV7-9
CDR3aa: CASGREHEQFF

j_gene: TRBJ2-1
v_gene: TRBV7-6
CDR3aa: CASSLDWGPIEVHGGNRNEQFF

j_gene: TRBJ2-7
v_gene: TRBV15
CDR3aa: CATSSWDYGSYEQYF

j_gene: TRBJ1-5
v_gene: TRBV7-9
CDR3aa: CASSWGQENQPQHF

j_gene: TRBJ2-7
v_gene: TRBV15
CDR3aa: CATSRDEGTYEQYF

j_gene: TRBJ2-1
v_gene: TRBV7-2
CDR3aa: CASSPWLAGAREQFF

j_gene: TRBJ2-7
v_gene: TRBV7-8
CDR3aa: CASSFTGVTYEQYF

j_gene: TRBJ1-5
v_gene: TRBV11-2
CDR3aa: CASSLSLNQPQHF

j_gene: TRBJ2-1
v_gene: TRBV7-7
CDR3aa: CASSLAGGTTYNEQFF

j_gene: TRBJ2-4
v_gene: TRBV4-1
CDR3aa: CASSQTGSRPKNIQYF

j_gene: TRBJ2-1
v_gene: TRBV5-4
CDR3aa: CASSFTAGGNEQFF

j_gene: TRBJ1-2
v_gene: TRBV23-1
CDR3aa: CASSQSTGGASNYGYTF

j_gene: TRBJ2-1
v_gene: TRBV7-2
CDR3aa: CASSSSREGHNEQFF

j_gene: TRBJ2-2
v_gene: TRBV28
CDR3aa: CASSPRTRQGKPTYTGELFF

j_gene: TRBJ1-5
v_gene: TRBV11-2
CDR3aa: CASSLGGISNQPQHF

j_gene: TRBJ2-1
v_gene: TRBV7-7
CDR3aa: CASSTALVNEQFF

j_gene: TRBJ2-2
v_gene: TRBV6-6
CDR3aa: CASSYPVTGELFF

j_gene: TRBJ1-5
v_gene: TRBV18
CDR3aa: CASSGQGSNQPQHF

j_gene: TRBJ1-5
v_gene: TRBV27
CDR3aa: CASSPGDRYQPQHF

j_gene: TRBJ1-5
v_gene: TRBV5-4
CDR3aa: CASSLERGQPQHF

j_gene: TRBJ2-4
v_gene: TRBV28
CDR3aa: CASSYPSGQNIQYF

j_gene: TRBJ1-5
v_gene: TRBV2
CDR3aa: CASSRQGVSNQPQHF

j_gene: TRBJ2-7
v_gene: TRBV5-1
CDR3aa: CASSAKTGLMRIEQYF

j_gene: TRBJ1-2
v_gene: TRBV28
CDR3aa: CASSLPGNYGYTF

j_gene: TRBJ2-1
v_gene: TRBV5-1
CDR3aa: CASSLQSQIGNEQFF

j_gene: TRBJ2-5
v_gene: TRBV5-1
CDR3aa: CASSFLGFEGTQYF

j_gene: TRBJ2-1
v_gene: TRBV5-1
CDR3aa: CASTPGLAGVGYDEQFF

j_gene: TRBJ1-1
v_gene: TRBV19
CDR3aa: CASSMQEGQRAFF

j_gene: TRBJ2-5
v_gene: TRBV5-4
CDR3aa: CASRQGRSETQYF